The 27 T cell receptor beta chains presented below share a single source sample, sequenced in a study of tumor-infiltrating lymphocytes in localized non-small cell lung cancer. Assay used: immunoSEQ multiplex PCR; TCRdb lists only in-frame clones, some missing. The sample consists of 8,000 to 10,000 clones, more than 75% of them appearing once. The sample comprised lung tumor tissue. Every receptor here comes from a human donor with non-small cell lung cancer.

The chain recombines TRBV10-2 with TRBJ2-7; no clear D gene. Trimming pared 3 bases from V and 2 bases from J, leaving 11 bases between. The V gene's germline CDR1 is WSHSY and CDR2 SAAADI. This CDR3 is built from 14 residues. The CDR3 DNA reads TGCGCCAGCAGTGACTACCAGGTTCCCTACGAGCAGTACTTC. Protein product: CASSDYQVPYEQYF.

This clone was counted a few times. The rearrangement uses TRBV14 and TRBJ2-2, with a weak D call TRBD2 (5 bases). V shed 8 bases and J shed 7 bases, with 20 bases lying between them. This CDR3 has 15 residues. Germline values: CDR1 SGHDN, CDR2 FVKESK. CDR3 sequence reads: CASLPEGELVGELFF. In nucleotides, the CDR3 is TGTGCCAGCCTACCCGAGGGTGAATTGGTCGGGGAGCTGTTTTTT.

The genes are TRBV30 and TRBJ1-2; D is possibly TRBD1 (6 bases). V was cut by 3 bases and J by 7 bases, with 15 bases left in between. This CDR3 comprises 13 residues. Germline CDR1 reads GTSNPN; CDR2 reads SVGIG (reference sequence). The CDR3 sequence: CAWRGGGIGGYTF. The DNA for the CDR3 is TGTGCCTGGAGAGGGGGGGGAATTGGTGGCTACACCTTC.

This sequence joins TRBV19 and TRBJ2-5, with TRBD2 matching over 13 bases. CDR1 LNHDA and CDR2 SQIVND come from the germline V gene (reference sequence). The CDR3 sequence is 16 residues long. With 4 bases clipped from V and 9 bases from J, the junction kept 11 bases outside the gene matches. The CDR3 here is CASSSGTSGALGPQYF. CDR3 coding DNA: TGTGCCAGTAGTAGCGGGACTAGCGGGGCCCTTGGTCCCCAGTACTTC.

The chain has TRBV15 and TRBJ1-2; 9 bases fit TRBD1. The CDR3 totals 17 residues. J lost 0 bases, V lost 0 bases, and 5 bases had no gene match. Germline CDR1 and CDR2: LNHNV and YYDKDF (reference sequence). CDR3 region: CATSRDRDRDTNYGYTF. CDR3 in DNA: TGTGCCACCAGCAGAGATCGGGACAGGGATACTAACTATGGCTACACCTTC.

CDR3: CASSQAQGVEGYEQYF. CDR3 nucleotide sequence: TGCGCCAGCAGCCAGGCCCAGGGTGTAGAGGGGTACGAGCAGTACTTC. This chain joins TRBV4-1 and TRBJ2-7; possibly TRBD1 or TRBD2 for D (5 bases each). This CDR3 contains 16 residues. Germline-derived CDR1 and CDR2 are MGHRA and YSYEKL. Trimming removed 3 bases from V and 4 bases from J, with 19 bases in between.

The chain employs TRBV9 and TRBJ2-1, with D perhaps being TRBD1 or TRBD2 (6 bases each). The germline V and J ends were trimmed by 6 bases and 7 bases, with 23 bases remaining between them. CDR1 and CDR2 (germline): SGDLS, YYNGEE. This CDR3 contains 16 residues. CDR3: CASNSDRFRGQNEQFF. In DNA form, the CDR3 reads TGTGCCAGCAACTCAGACCGCTTCCGGGGGCAGAATGAGCAGTTCTTC. Full variable domain (rest looked up from reference TRBV9 and TRBJ2-1): DSGVTQTPKHLITATGQRVTLRCSPRSGDLSVYWYQQSLDQGLQFLIQYYNGEERAKGNILERFSAQQFPDLHSELNLSSLELGDSALYFCASNSDRFRGQNEQFFGPGTRLTVL.

This clone was seen more than once but under ten times. This chain uses TRBV5-1 with TRBJ2-3, with a weak D call TRBD2 (6 bases). The CDR3 is made up of 16 amino acids. Trimming pared 0 bases from V and 4 bases from J, leaving 15 bases between. The germline gives CDR1 SGHRS, CDR2 YFSETQ. CDR3: CASSLAGGSGADTQYF. The DNA of the CDR3 is TGCGCCAGCAGCTTGGCCGGGGGTTCTGGCGCAGATACGCAGTATTTT.

This clone was detected once. The chain recombines TRBV15 with TRBJ2-4; tentatively, D is TRBD1 or TRBD2 (5 bases each). V lost 0 bases and J lost 1, with 13 bases in between. CDR3 length: 17 amino acids. Germline V gene lookup returns CDR1 LNHNV and CDR2 YYDKDF (reference sequence). CDR3 in DNA: TGTGCCACCAGCAGAGATCCTAGTTGGGGGGCCAAAAACATTCAGTACTTC. As protein: CATSRDPSWGAKNIQYF.

The gene calls are TRBV10-3 and TRBJ1-2, with 8 positions matching TRBD1. J was trimmed by 5 bases and V by 0 bases; bases with no gene match: 14. The CDR3 has 18 amino acids. CDR1 is ENHRY, CDR2 SYGVKD, per germline. CDR3 sequence reads: CAISESGTGHTTVYGYTF. CDR3 bases: TGTGCCATCAGTGAGTCGGGGACAGGCCATACGACCGTATATGGCTACACCTTC.

This clone has a handful of counts. V gene TRBV5-4 combines with J gene TRBJ1-3; perhaps TRBD1 as D (5 bases). In germline, CDR1 is SGHNT, CDR2 YYREEE (reference sequence). This CDR3 spans 16 amino acids. V lost 2 bases to trimming and J lost 4 bases, with 16 bases between them. This chain's CDR3 is CASSFPGGGGGNTIYF. The DNA for the CDR3 is TGTGCCAGCAGCTTCCCCGGGGGGGGTGGCGGAAACACCATATATTTT.

This chain joins TRBV19 and TRBJ1-3; no reliable D call. Germline V gives CDR1 LNHDA, CDR2 SQIVND (reference sequence). V was cut by 0 bases and J by 4 bases, with 13 bases left in between. The CDR3 covers 16 residues. CDR3 amino acids: CASSIDPRGLGNTIYF. CDR3 in DNA: TGTGCCAGTAGTATAGATCCTCGAGGGCTCGGAAACACCATATATTTT.

This clone was counted only a few times. CDR3 bases: TGTGCCAGCAGCCCCCGGACTAGCGGGAGGGCCAGTGAGGAGACCCAGTACTTC. It translates to CASSPRTSGRASEETQYF. The chain uses TRBV7-9 and TRBJ2-5, with 15 positions matching TRBD2. J lost 5 bases, V lost 5 bases, and 12 bases had no gene match. Germline lookup yields CDR1 SEHNR and CDR2 FQNEAQ (reference sequence). The CDR3 sequence is 18 residues long. The full variable domain, its missing parts supplied by reference TRBV7-9 and TRBJ2-5, is DTGVSQNPRHKITKRGQNVTFRCDPISEHNRLYWYRQTLGQGPEFLTYFQNEAQLEKSRLLSDRFSAERPKGSFSTLEIQRTEQGDSAMYLCASSPRTSGRASEETQYFGPGTRLLVL.

This clone was observed a handful of times. This rearrangement joins TRBV10-3 to TRBJ1-3; possibly TRBD1 for D (6 bases). V shed 7 bases and J shed 4 bases, with 17 bases lying between them. CDR1 is ENHRY, CDR2 SYGVKD, per germline. This CDR3 region has 15 residues. DNA for the CDR3: TGTGCCATCAAAACTGGGACACTGAGGGGAAACACCATATATTTT. It codes for CAIKTGTLRGNTIYF.

The chain combines TRBV30 with TRBJ1-1, with D hard to call. CDR3 length equals 11 residues. Trimming removed 4 bases at V and 6 bases at J, with 9 bases between. CDR1 is GTSNPN and CDR2 is SVGIG in the germline V gene (reference sequence). The CDR3 sequence: CAWTGRAEAFF. The CDR3, as DNA: TGTGCCTGGACGGGCCGCGCTGAAGCTTTCTTT.

The chain employs TRBV6-6 and TRBJ1-1; no clear D. From germline, CDR1 is MNHNY and CDR2 SVGAGI (reference sequence). This CDR3 comprises 15 residues. Between the trimmed V and J ends, which lost 3 bases and 5 bases, there was a span of 16 bases. This CDR3 reads CASSYQTGRATEAFF. The CDR3 coding sequence is TGTGCCAGCAGTTATCAAACGGGGAGGGCGACTGAAGCTTTCTTT.

The count of this clone is one. The chain carries TRBV7-2 and TRBJ1-1, with no clear D. The CDR3 covers 14 residues. Trimming stripped 5 bases from V and 0 bases from J, with 10 bases between. Germline V gene data show CDR1 as SGHTA and CDR2 as FQGNSA. DNA of the CDR3: TGTGCCAGCAGCCATGGACCCGTGAACACTGAAGCTTTCTTT. The encoded protein is CASSHGPVNTEAFF.

V is TRBV9 and J is TRBJ2-3; D is unclear. Trimming removed 0 bases at V and 6 bases at J, with 8 bases between. CDR1 and CDR2 (germline): SGDLS, YYNGEE. The CDR3 consists of 13 residues. The CDR3: CASSVGPEDTQYF. The CDR3 DNA follows: TGTGCCAGCAGCGTAGGGCCCGAGGATACGCAGTATTTT.

This chain uses TRBV4-2 with TRBJ1-5, with 8 bases aligning to TRBD1. CDR1 and CDR2 from the germline V gene are LGHNA and YNFKEQ. The CDR3 loop spans 18 amino acids. V lost 1 base, J lost 0 bases, and 8 bases stayed unmatched. The CDR3, as DNA: TGTGCCAGCAGCCAAGCTCCTACAGGGGGAAATAGCAATCAGCCCCAGCATTTT. Translated, it gives CASSQAPTGGNSNQPQHF.

J is TRBJ2-1 and V is TRBV4-1, with D unclear. Germline V gene lookup returns CDR1 MGHRA and CDR2 YSYEKL. V lost 3 bases and J 10 bases, leaving 10 bases between the germline ends. This CDR3 contains 12 residues. The CDR3 here is CASSQRSKEQFF. DNA of the CDR3: TGCGCCAGCAGCCAGAGAAGCAAAGAGCAGTTCTTC.

J is TRBJ1-5 and V is TRBV7-6; 10 bases align to TRBD1. The V gene end was trimmed by 2 bases and the J gene end by 6 bases; junction bases not matched to a gene: 4. This CDR3 has 15 residues. In germline, CDR1 is SGHVS, CDR2 FNYEAQ. In DNA form, the CDR3 reads TGTGCCAGCAGCTTAAGGACAGGGGGAATTCAGCCCCAGCATTTT. This translates into CASSLRTGGIQPQHF.

The chain is built from TRBV7-8 and TRBJ2-7, with D possibly being TRBD2 (5 bases). Germline lookup yields CDR1 SGHVS and CDR2 FQNEAQ. Trimming removed 0 bases from V and 1 base from J, with 10 bases in between. There are 15 residues in the CDR3. The CDR3 DNA is TGTGCCAGCAGCTTAGCCGAGGGCCCTTCCTACGAGCAGTACTTC. As protein: CASSLAEGPSYEQYF.

The rearrangement joins TRBV5-5 to TRBJ1-5; the D is unclear. Between the trimmed V and J ends, which lost 4 bases and 2 bases, there was a span of 13 bases. Germline assignment: CDR1 SGHKS and CDR2 YYEKEE (reference sequence). The CDR3 is 15 amino acids. The CDR3, as DNA: TGTGCCAGCAGCCCGTTCGGATCGGGCAATCAGCCCCAGCATTTT. Protein: CASSPFGSGNQPQHF. Complete variable domain (other parts from reference TRBV5-5 and TRBJ1-5): DAGVTQSPTHLIKTRGQQVTLRCSPISGHKSVSWYQQVLGQGPQFIFQYYEKEERGRGNFPDRFSARQFPNYSSELNVNALLLGDSALYLCASSPFGSGNQPQHFGDGTRLSIL.

The chain couples TRBV7-9 to TRBJ1-4, with D unresolved. Between the trimmed V and J ends, which lost 2 bases and 3 bases, there was a span of 4 bases. The CDR3 extends over 13 amino acids. CDR1 SEHNR and CDR2 FQNEAQ come from the germline V gene (reference sequence). CDR3 amino acids: CASSLSANEKLFF. CDR3 nucleotide sequence: TGTGCCAGCAGCTTATCCGCTAATGAAAAACTGTTTTTT.

J is TRBJ1-4 and V is TRBV28, with no clear D. The CDR3 extends over 14 amino acids. CDR1 is MDHEN and CDR2 is SYDVKM in the germline V gene. V was cut by 1 base and J by 6 bases, with 9 bases left in between. The CDR3 region has the DNA TGTGCCAGCAGTTTATTTAGGGAGCATGAAAAACTGTTTTTT. Its translation: CASSLFREHEKLFF.

This clone was seen just once. V gene TRBV7-3 combines with J gene TRBJ1-4, with D uncertain. This CDR3 spans 15 amino acids. V was trimmed by 2 bases and J by 5 bases, leaving 12 bases between them. Germline V gives CDR1 SGHTA, CDR2 FQGTGA. The CDR3 coding sequence is TGTGCCAGCAGCTTATACCGGGCACAAAATGAAAAACTGTTTTTT. It translates to CASSLYRAQNEKLFF.

CDR3 DNA sequence: TGTGCCAGCAGCGTATCCGGGACAGGGGAACTGTTTTTT. This gives the protein CASSVSGTGELFF. This chain connects TRBV7-9 to TRBJ1-4, with 10 positions matching TRBD1. Germline V gene lookup returns CDR1 SEHNR and CDR2 FQNEAQ (reference sequence). The V segment lost 5 bases and the J segment 12 bases; nucleotides outside the gene matches: 6. The CDR3 covers 13 residues.